This TCR beta chain was sequenced during a study of control samples from healthy donors and cancer patients. Germline V gene lookup returns CDR1 MDHEN and CDR2 SYDVKM. V trimming: 4 bases; J trimming: 7 bases; junction bases outside the gene matches: 7. The CDR3 contains 14 residues. TCRdb's table, derived via immunoSEQ multiplex PCR, lists solely in-frame clones and lacks some. The sample has 120,000 to 150,000 clones; around 94% are singletons. This TCR derives from a man between 35 and 55 years old in good health. The sample was blood. The chain combines TRBV28 with TRBJ2-1; 7 bases agree with TRBD2. DNA for the CDR3: TGTGCCAGCAGTTCTCCGGGACTAAGGAATGAGCAGTTCTTC. It codes for CASSSPGLRNEQFF.